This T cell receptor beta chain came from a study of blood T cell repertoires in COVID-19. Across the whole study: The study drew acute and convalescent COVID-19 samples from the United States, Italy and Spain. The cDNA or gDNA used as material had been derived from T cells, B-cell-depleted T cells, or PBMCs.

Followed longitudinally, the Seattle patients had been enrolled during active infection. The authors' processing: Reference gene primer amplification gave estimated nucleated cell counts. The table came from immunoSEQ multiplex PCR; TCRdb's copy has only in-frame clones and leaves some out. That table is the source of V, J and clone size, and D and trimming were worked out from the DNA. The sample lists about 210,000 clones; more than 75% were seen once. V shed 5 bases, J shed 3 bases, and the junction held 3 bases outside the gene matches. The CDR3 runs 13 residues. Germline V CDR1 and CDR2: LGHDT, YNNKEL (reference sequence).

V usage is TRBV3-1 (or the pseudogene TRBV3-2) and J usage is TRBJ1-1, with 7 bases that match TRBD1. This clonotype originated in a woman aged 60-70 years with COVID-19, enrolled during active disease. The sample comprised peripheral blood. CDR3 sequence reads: CASSNTGDTEAFF. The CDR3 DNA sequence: TGTGCCAGCAGCAATACAGGGGACACTGAAGCTTTCTTT.